This TCR beta chain was observed in a study of blood T cell repertoires in COVID-19. Under the authors' procedure: Estimation of nucleated cell counts relied on the amplification of reference gene primers. TCRdb's table, derived via immunoSEQ multiplex PCR, lists solely in-frame clones and lacks some. V and J calls and clone size are copied from that table; D and trimming were computed from the DNA. This sample has hundreds of thousands of clones, with approximately 91% found just once. The trim removed 2 bases at V and 2 bases at J, leaving 8 bases unmatched. Germline lookup yields CDR1 LGHDT and CDR2 YNNKEL (reference sequence). This CDR3 contains 17 residues. Membership in each cohort depended on participant-reported clinical history.

The sequence derives from a woman aged 40-49 years with acute COVID-19. Sequencing used PBMCs or T cells enriched from blood (not recorded which). The V and J genes are TRBV3-1 (or the pseudogene TRBV3-2) and TRBJ2-1, with TRBD2 identical over 8 bases. CDR3 loop: CASSQRAGGVAYNEQFF. CDR3 nucleotide sequence: TGTGCCAGCAGCCAACGCGCGGGGGGCGTCGCCTACAATGAGCAGTTCTTC.